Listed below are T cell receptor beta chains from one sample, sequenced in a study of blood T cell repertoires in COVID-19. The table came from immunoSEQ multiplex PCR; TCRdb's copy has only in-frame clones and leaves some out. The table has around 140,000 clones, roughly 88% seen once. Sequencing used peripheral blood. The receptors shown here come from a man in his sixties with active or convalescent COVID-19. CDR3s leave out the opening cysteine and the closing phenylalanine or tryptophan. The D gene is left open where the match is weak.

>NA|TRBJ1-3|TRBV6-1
ASSEESGNTIY
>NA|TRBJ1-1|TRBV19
ASSIRVSVGEAF
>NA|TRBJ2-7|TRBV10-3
AISDHSSYEQY
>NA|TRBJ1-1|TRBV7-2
ASSPSPLKNTEAF
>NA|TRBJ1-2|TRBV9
ASSLDYGYT
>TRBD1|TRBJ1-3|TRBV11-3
ASSLTGGKQY
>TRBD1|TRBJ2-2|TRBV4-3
ASSQLTGGDTGELF
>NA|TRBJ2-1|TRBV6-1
ASSEVRNEQF
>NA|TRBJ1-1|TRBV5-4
ASSLEENTEAF
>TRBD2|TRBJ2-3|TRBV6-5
ASTTSGRVDTQY
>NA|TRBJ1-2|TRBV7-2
ASSKSQGSYGYT
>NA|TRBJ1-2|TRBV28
ASSPDRIYGYT
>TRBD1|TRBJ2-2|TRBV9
ASSVRTGVSTGELF
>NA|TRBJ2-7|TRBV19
ASSRGPLDSYEQY
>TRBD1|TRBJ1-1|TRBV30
AWSVSHRGNTEAF
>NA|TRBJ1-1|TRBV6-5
ASSYTGVIMNTEAF
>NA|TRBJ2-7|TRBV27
ASRYSQATILEQY
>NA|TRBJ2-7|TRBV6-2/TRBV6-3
ASSDLRGSSEEQY
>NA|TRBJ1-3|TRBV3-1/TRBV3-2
ASSSTKRVSGNTIY
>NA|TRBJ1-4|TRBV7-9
ASSLGPTGLNEKLF
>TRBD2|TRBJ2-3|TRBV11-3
ASSDGGAGDTQY
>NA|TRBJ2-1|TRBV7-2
ASSPSYNEQF
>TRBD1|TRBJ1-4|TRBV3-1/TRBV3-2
ASSQDLGAGQVAEKLF
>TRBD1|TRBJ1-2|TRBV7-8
ASRGQGIYGYT
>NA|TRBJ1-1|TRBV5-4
ASSRSGHTEAF
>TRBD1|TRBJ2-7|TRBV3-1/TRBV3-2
ASSQTGGSSYEQY
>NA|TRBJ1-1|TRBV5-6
ASSTGVEAF
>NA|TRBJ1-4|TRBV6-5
ASSYSGRAGEKLF
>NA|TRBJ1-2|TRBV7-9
ASSSSKYWGYT
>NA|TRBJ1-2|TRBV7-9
ASSLALVQPYGYT
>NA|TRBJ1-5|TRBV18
ASSPGRNENQPQH
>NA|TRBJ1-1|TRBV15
ATSSARGRGYYGTEAF
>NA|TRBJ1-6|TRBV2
ASSGIQGWGLNSPLH
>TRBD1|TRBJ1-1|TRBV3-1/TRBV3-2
ASSPPGQGALLSTEAF
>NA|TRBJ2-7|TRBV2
ASRRFPSYEQY
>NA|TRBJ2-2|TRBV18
ASSPQDTGTGELF
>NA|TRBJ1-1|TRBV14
ASSRGGAGTEAF
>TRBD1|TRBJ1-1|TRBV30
AWRGQGQGSEAF
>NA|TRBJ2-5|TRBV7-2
ASSLALFWSFQETQY
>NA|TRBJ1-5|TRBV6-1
ASSERGRGRNQPQH
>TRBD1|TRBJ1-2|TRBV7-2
ASSSYRGNYGYT
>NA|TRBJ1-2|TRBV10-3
AISSPGVILYGYT
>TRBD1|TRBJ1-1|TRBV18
ASSLTGPNTEAF
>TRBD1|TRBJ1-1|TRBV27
ASSLNAGGNTEAF
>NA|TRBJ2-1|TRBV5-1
ASSFGSSANEQF
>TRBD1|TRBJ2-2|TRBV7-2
ASSARGRTGYTGELF
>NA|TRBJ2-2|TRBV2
ASSDEVVTGELF
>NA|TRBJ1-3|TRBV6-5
ASSSRGTGNTIY
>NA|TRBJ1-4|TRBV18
ASSPTPTTNEKLF
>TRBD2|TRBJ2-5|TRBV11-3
ASSGGGGAWETQY
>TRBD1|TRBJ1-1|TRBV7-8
ASSSKQGERAEAF
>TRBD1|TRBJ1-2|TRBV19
ASSSGQGPYGYT
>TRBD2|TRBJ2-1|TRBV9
ASSVDGTSVDEQF
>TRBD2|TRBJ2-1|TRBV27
ASSSTSGGEQF
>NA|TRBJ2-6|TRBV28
ASSRTRTVGANVLT
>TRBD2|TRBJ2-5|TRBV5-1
ASSDGTSGGAWETQY